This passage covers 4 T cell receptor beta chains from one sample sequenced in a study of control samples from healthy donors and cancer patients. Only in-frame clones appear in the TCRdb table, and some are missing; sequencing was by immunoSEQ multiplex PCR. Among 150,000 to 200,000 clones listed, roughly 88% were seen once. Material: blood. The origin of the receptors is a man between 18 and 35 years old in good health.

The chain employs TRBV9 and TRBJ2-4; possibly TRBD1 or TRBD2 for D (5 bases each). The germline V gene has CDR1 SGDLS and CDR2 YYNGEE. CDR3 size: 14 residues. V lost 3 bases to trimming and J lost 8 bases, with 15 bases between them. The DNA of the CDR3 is TGTGCCAGCAGCGCCGGGACGCTTAGAGACATTCAGTACTTC. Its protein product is CASSAGTLRDIQYF.

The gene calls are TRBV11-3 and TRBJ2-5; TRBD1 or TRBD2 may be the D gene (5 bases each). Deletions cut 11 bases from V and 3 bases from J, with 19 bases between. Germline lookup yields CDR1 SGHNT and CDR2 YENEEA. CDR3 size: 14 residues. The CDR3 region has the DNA TGTGCCCCCGAAGTGTCTCAGGGAGAAGAGACCCAGTACTTC. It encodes CAPEVSQGEETQYF.

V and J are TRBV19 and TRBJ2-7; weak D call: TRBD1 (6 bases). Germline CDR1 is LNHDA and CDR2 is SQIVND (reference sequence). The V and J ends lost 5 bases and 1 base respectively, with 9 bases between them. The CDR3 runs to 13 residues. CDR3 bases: TGTGCCAGTAGTTACGGACAGTCCTACGAGCAGTACTTC. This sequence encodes CASSYGQSYEQYF.

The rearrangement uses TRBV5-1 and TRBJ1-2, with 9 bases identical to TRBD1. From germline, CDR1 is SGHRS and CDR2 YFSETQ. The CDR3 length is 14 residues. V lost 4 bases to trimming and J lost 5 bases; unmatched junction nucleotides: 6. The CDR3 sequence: CASSVGTGYYGYTF. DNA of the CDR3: TGCGCCAGCAGCGTCGGGACAGGGTATTATGGCTACACCTTC.